What follows is one T cell receptor beta chain and its context. The sample is drawn from a study of blood T cell repertoires in COVID-19. Overall study context: Sample material is recorded as cDNA or gDNA derived from T cells, B-cell-depleted T cells, or PBMCs.

In the original workflow: Counts of nucleated cells, estimated from reference gene primer amplification, were obtained. The protocol was immunoSEQ multiplex PCR, while the TCRdb copy is restricted to in-frame clones and leaves out a portion. D and trimming were read from the DNA, whereas the V and J calls and clone size are those reported in that table. The sample has 150,000 or so clones; roughly nine tenths are singletons. The germline V gene encodes CDR1 MDHEN and CDR2 SYDVKM. Trimming cost V 6 bases and J 1 base, with 15 bases left between them. The CDR3 spans 15 residues. The J gene is TRBJ1-1, the V gene TRBV28, with D possibly TRBD1 on 6 matching bases. The source of this sequence is a man in his fifties or sixties with active or convalescent COVID-19. Sequenced sample: peripheral blood. CDR3 sequence (DNA): TGTGCCAGCAGGTTTACAGGGAATTCGAACACTGAAGCTTTCTTT. Translated: CASRFTGNSNTEAFF. Variable domain in full (rest from reference TRBV28 and TRBJ1-1): DVKVTQSSRYLVKRTGEKVFLECVQDMDHENMFWYRQDPGLGLRLIYFSYDVKMKEKGDIPEGYSVSREKKERFSLILESASTNQTSMYLCASRFTGNSNTEAFFGQGTRLTVV.